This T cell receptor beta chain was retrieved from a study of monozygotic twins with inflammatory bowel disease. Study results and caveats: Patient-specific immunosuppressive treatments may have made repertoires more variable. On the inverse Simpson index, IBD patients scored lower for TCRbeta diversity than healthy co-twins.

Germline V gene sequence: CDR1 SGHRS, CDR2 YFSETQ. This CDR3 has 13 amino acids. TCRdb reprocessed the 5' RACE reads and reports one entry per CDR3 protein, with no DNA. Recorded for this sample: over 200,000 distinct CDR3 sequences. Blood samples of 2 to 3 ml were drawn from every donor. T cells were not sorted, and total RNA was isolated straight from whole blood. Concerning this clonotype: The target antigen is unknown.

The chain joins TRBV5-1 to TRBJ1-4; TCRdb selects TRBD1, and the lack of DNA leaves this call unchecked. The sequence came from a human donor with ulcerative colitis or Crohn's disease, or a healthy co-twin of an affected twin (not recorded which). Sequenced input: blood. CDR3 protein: CASSSAGREKLFF.